One TCR beta chain is described in this entry. Its specific antigen is unknown. No much larger clone exists at a distance of one base, and base qualities are not known. Without any cell sorting, total RNA and DNA were co-extracted from about 20-30 mg of bulk tissue using the AllPrep DNA/RNA mini kit. Between late 2015 and March 2016, 5 or 6 patients in China with histopathologically diagnosed primary liver carcinoma had their tumors surgically resected. Patients had chronic HBV infection and were treatment-naive at sampling. Five spatially separated regions were sampled from each tumor: the superior, inferior, left-lateral and right-lateral poles, plus the tumor centre. According to histology, viable tumor cells made up more than 90% of every tumor sample. Fresh tumor and adjacent tissue pieces were bisected; one half was stored in RNAlater at -80°C, the other sent for histology. The sample is drawn from a study of tumor-infiltrating lymphocytes in primary liver carcinoma (dated by TCRdb to 2015 to 2018). In terms of the full investigation: Of the five patients, three men and two women aged 30 to 69 years, four had hepatocellular carcinoma and one had combined HCC and intrahepatic cholangiocarcinoma. The five patients had tumors of stage T1-T3 N0M0, with maximum diameters ranging from 4.2 to 10 cm. Roughly 3.5 to 7.5 million productive TCRbeta reads were obtained per sample, and no significant difference in read depth was found between tissue types. Across five regions of each liver tumor, along with adjacent normal tissue and blood, the study brought together TCRbeta repertoire sequencing, expression microarrays and whole-exome sequencing. A total of some 35 specimens from 5 patients underwent TCRbeta repertoire sequencing, comprising roughly 25 tumor regions, 5 adjacent noncancerous liver tissues and 5 peripheral blood samples. Agilent mRNA microarray profiling was performed on the roughly 25 tumor region samples to relate TCRbeta repertoire diversity to the local molecular phenotype. Technical replicate repertoires showed high reproducibility, with mean shared-clone rates about 0.91 and correlation coefficients above 0.95.

A constant-region primer and ProtoScript II reverse transcriptase were used to reverse-transcribe TCRbeta-specific cDNA from approximately 500 ng total RNA. Construction of the TCRbeta libraries relied on three nested rounds of multiplex PCR, following a slightly modified ARM-PCR procedure. The first two PCR rounds used multiplex TRBV1-TRBV30 forward primers with a Cbeta reverse primer, each for approximately 11 cycles. Sample barcodes and Illumina adapters were attached in a final 25-cycle PCR using Deep VentR polymerase. Amplicons of 200-500 bp were gel-purified with a QIAquick gel extraction kit before sequencing. An Illumina HiSeq 2500 was used to sequence the TCRbeta amplicons, generating 250-bp paired-end reads. Per the authors' processing: To recover full CDR3 sequences, reads were quality-trimmed using Trimmomatic v0.33 and paired reads were then merged using FLASH v1.2.11. MiGEC v1.2.1b assigned V, D and J germline segments to the rearranged TCRbeta sequences. Clonotype statistics, along with Shannon-Wiener diversity indices, were calculated using VDJtools v1.0.0. Except for diversity analysis, only the 250 most abundant clonotypes of each sample were used in subsequent analyses to reduce sampling bias. The public reads were reanalyzed by TCRdb: fastp trimming at Q25, MiXCR alignment, in-frame beta chains only. Rows are combined by CDR3 protein, so each entry shows the most common genes and DNA. The V and J calls here are based on TCRdb, not the publication. The sample table contains approximately 76,000 distinct CDR3 sequences; only one count was recorded for 71% of them. The ten largest clones take up approximately 13% of the sample.

The investigation overall reported the following: Comparison of CD4+ and CD8+ T cell repertoires was precluded by the use of bulk unsorted samples. Just about 7-25% of top clones turned up in all five regions of a tumor, which suggests spatial heterogeneity among tumor-infiltrating T cells. The top 250 clones accounted for a significantly greater share of the repertoire in tumors than in blood (p = 0.039). Only the TCR beta chain was sequenced, which likely underestimates true repertoire diversity because unpaired alpha chains were not captured. Repertoire overlap was found to be higher between tumor regions (mean around 35%) than between tumor-adjacent (approximately 17%) or tumor-blood (14%) pairs, consistent with antigen-driven expansion. Only 4 to 6 patients were included in the study, and the authors note that the findings should be validated in a larger study.

The CDR3 runs 13 residues from the cysteine to the phenylalanine. The sequence is cut down to CDR3 DNA, 39 bases in frame from base 1. V and J are truncated by 5 bases and 10 bases respectively, leaving an intervening sequence of 15 bases. The V and J genes are TRBV12-3 or TRBV12-4 and TRBJ2-1; TRBD1 is a weak D gene call, 5 bases matching. The receptor was derived from a woman aged 55-69 years with primary liver carcinoma and hepatitis B virus infection. Sequenced: liver tumor tissue from sampling region 4. The meaning of the sample's cell subset or site label: tumor region T4, right-lateral pole. In nucleotides, the sequence is TGTGCCAGCAGTCCCCGCCAGGGCATGGAGCAGTTCTTC. Its translation reads: CASSPRQGMEQFF.